Listed here is a single TCR beta chain. Antigen specificity is unknown. Some clones are missing from TCRdb's copy, which holds only in-frame ones; the method was immunoSEQ multiplex PCR. The sample includes tens of thousands of clones, roughly four fifths of them seen just once. The data belong to a study of graft-versus-host responses after intestinal transplantation. Study in general: Recipients uniformly received anti-thymocyte globulin induction, followed by tacrolimus and steroids for two to four years.

General observations from the study: Early declines in HvG clones that occurred post-transplant were associated with peak circulating GvH clone levels. Patients with graft-donor T cell macrochimerism had high graft-versus-host to host-versus-graft clonal ratios in allografts. GvH clones appeared in recipient marrow, some first in ileum or blood.

The V segment lost 4 bases and the J segment 3 bases; nucleotides outside the gene matches: 5. The CDR3 extends over 16 amino acids. CDR1 and CDR2 (germline): SGHTA, FQGTGA. The origin of this receptor is a human patient who received an intestinal transplant, so some T cells may come from the graft donor. The V and J genes are TRBV7-3 and TRBJ2-3; TRBD1 agrees at 12 bases. The specimen was PBMCs, collected about 160 weeks after transplant. The CDR3 reads CASSYGTGGGTDTQYF. The CDR3 DNA follows: TGTGCCAGCAGCTATGGGACAGGGGGCGGAACAGATACGCAGTATTTT.